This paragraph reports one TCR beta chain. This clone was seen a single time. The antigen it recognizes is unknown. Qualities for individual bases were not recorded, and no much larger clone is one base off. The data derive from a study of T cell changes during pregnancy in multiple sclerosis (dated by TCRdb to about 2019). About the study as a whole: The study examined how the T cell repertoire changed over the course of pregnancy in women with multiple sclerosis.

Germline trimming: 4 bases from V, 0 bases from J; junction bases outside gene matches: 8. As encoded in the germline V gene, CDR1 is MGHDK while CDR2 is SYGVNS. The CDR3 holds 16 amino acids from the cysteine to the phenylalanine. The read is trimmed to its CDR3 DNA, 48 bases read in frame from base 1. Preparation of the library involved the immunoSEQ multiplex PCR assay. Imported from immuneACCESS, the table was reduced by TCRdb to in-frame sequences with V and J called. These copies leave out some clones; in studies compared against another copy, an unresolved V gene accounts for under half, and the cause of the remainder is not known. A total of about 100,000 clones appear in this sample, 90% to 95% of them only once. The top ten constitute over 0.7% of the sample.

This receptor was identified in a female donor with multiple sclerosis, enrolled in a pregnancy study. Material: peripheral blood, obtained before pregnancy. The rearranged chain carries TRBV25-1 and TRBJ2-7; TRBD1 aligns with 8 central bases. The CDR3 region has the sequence CASSGPWDRSSYEQYF. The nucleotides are TGTGCCAGCAGTGGACCTTGGGACAGGAGCTCCTACGAGCAGTACTTC.